This T cell receptor (beta chain) comes out of a study of metastatic and nonmetastatic thyroid tumors. About the research overall: Repertoire comparisons spanned blood and tumor or nodule tissue from malignant and benign thyroid patients.

V was pared by 2 bases and J by 7 bases, with 11 bases between. This CDR3 has 13 amino acids. Germline V CDR1 and CDR2: WNHNN, SYGVQD (reference sequence). Study-level findings and limits: Malignant thyroid tumors reportedly had TCR beta diversity that was significantly higher than in benign nodules, in blood and tumor.

Per the authors' pipeline: A distant-metastasis classifier for papillary thyroid cancer was built using CDR3 differences across clinicopathological groups. TCRdb re-analyzed the PCR reads through MiXCR. For this entry, the V and J calls and clone size follow TCRdb and not the study's own pipeline. The table has over 15,000 clones, around 30% seen once. Comments on this clone: What it recognizes is unknown.

Patients were all untreated before their thyroid surgery. The genes are TRBV10-1 and TRBJ1-2; D gene unclear. The receptor comes from a female donor with papillary thyroid cancer or a benign thyroid nodule (not recorded which). Some clones in this sample may be carry-over from other donors' samples. The sequenced material came from tumor tissue. The CDR3 DNA sequence: TGCGCCAGCAGTGAGGACCCTATGGGTGGCTACACCTTC. Encoded protein: CASSEDPMGGYTF.